The T cell receptor (beta chain) described here comes from a study of blood T cell repertoires in COVID-19. Study as a whole: From T cells, B-cell-depleted T cells, or PBMCs came the material, which was cDNA or gDNA.

The germline V gene has CDR1 SGHVS and CDR2 FNYEAQ. The CDR3 runs 16 residues. With 3 bases removed from V and 0 bases from J, the gap between germline ends came to 12 bases. How the authors handled the data: Scientists estimated how many nucleated cells there were by amplifying reference gene primers. The protocol was immunoSEQ multiplex PCR, while the TCRdb copy is restricted to in-frame clones and leaves out a portion. Clone size and the V and J calls come from that table; the DNA yielded D and trimming. The sample consists of around 210,000 clones, about 80% of them appearing once. This sequence joins TRBV7-6 and TRBJ2-1; D is perhaps TRBD2 (6 bases). Source material: peripheral blood. The source of this sequence is a woman aged 80 or over with COVID-19, enrolled during active disease. CDR3 DNA sequence: TGTGCCAGCAGCTTCTACGGGGGAAGCTCCTACAATGAGCAGTTCTTC. The encoded protein is CASSFYGGSSYNEQFF.